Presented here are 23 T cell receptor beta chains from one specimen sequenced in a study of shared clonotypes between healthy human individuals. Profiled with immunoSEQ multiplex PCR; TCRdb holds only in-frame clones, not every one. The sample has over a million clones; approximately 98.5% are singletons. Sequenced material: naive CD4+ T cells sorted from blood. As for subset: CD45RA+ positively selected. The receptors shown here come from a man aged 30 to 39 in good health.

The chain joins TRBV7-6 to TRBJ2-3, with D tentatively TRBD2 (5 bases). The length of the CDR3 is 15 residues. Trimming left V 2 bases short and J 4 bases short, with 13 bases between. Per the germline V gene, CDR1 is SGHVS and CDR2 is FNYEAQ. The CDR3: CASSLLGLAPDTQYF. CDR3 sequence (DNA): TGTGCCAGCAGCTTACTCGGGCTAGCCCCAGATACGCAGTATTTT.

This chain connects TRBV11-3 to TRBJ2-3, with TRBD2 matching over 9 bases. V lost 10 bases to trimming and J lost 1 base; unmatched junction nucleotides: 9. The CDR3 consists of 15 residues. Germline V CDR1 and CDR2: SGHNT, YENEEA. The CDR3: CATPPRTSGTDTQYF. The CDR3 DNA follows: TGTGCCACCCCTCCCCGGACTAGCGGCACAGATACGCAGTATTTT.

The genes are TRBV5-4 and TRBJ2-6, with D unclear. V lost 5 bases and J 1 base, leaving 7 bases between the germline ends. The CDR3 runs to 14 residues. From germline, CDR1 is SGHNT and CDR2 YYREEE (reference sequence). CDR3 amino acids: CASSSKSGANVLTF. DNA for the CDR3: TGTGCCAGCAGTTCCAAGTCTGGGGCCAACGTCCTGACTTTC.

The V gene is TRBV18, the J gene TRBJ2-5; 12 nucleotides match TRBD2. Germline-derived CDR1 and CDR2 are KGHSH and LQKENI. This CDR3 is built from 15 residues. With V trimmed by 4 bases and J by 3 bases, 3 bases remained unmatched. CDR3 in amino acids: CASSQLAGGEETQYF. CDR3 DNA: TGTGCCAGCTCACAGCTAGCGGGAGGGGAAGAGACCCAGTACTTC.

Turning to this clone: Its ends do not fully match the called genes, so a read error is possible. DNA for the CDR3: TGTGCTAGCAGCTTGGGAGGGGTCCCGAACCAAGAGACCCAGTACTTC. Encoded protein: CASSLGGVPNQETQYF. The chain combines TRBV7-7 with TRBJ2-5; 7 positions agree with TRBD2. The germline gives CDR1 SSHAT, CDR2 FNYEAQ (reference sequence). The CDR3 sequence is 16 residues long.

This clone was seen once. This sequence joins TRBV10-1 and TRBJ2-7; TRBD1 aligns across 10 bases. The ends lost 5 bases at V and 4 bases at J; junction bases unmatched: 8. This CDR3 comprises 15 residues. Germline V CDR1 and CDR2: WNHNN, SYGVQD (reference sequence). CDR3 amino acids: CASSPTGTGVYEQYF. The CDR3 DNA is TGCGCCAGCAGTCCAACCGGGACAGGGGTATACGAGCAGTACTTC.

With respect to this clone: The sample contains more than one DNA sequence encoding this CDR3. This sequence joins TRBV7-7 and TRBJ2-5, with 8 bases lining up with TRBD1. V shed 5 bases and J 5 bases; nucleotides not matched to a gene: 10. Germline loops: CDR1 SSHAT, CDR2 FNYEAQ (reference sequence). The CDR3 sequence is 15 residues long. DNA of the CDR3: TGTGCCAGCAGCCTCGGACAGGGCTTGGGGGAGACCCAGTACTTC. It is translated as CASSLGQGLGETQYF.

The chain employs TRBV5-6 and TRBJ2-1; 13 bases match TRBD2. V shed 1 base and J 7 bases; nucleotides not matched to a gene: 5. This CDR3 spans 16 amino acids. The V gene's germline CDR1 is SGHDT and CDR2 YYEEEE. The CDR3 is CASSLSTSGRSNEQFF. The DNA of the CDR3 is TGTGCCAGCAGCTTGTCGACTAGCGGGAGGAGTAATGAGCAGTTCTTC.

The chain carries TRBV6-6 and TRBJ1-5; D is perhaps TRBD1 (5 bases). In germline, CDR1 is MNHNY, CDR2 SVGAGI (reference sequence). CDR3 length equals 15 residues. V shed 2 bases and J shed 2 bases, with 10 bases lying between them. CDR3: CASSYPQTGNQPQHF. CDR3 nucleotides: TGTGCCAGCAGTTACCCCCAGACAGGCAATCAGCCCCAGCATTTT.

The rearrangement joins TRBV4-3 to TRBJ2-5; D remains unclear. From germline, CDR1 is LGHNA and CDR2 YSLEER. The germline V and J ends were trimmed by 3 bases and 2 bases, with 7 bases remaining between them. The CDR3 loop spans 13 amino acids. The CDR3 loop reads CASSHAPQETQYF. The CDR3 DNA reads TGCGCCAGCAGCCACGCGCCGCAAGAGACCCAGTACTTC.

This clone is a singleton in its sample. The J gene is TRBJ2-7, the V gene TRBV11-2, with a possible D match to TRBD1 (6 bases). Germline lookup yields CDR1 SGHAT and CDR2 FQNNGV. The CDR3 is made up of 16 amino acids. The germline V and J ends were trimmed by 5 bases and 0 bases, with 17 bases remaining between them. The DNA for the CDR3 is TGTGCCAGCAGCCCCCCCTCAGGGGCGGGCTCCTACGAGCAGTACTTC. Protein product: CASSPPSGAGSYEQYF.

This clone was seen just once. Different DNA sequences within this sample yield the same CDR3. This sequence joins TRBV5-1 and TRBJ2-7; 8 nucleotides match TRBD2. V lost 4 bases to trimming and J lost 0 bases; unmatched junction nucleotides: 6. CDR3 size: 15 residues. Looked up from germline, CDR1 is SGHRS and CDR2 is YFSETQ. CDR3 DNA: TGCGCCAGCAGCGCGGGCGGGAGGAGCTCCTACGAGCAGTACTTC. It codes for CASSAGGRSSYEQYF.

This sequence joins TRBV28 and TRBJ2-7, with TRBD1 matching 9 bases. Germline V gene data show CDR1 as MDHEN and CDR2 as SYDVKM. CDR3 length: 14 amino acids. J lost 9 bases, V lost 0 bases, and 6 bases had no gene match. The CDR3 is CASSLWGQGRGQYF. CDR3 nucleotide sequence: TGTGCCAGCAGTTTATGGGGACAGGGACGGGGGCAGTACTTC.

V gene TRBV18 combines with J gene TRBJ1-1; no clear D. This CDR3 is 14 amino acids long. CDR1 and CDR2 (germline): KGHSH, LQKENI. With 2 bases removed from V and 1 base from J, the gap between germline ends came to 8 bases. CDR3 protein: CASSPAQKNTEAFF. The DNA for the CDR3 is TGTGCCAGCTCACCAGCACAGAAGAACACTGAAGCTTTCTTT.

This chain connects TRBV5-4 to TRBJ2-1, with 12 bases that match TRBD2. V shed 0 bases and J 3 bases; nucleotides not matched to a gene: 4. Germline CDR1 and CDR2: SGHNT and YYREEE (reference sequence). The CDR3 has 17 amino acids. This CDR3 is CASSLGTSGRLYNEQFF. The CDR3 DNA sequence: TGTGCCAGCAGCTTGGGAACTAGCGGGAGGCTCTACAATGAGCAGTTCTTC.

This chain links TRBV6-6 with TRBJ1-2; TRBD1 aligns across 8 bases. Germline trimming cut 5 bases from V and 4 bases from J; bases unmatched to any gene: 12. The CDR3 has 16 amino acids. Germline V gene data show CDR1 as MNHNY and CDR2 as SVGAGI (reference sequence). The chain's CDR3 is CASSTMGTGLGYGYTF. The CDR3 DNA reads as TGTGCCAGCAGTACGATGGGGACAGGTCTAGGCTATGGCTACACCTTC.

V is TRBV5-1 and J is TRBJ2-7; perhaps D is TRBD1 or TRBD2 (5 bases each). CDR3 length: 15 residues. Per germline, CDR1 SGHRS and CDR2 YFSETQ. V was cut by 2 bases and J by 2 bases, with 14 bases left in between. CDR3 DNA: TGCGCCAGCAGCTTCGAGCCGGGACGGCCCTACGAGCAGTACTTC. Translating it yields CASSFEPGRPYEQYF.

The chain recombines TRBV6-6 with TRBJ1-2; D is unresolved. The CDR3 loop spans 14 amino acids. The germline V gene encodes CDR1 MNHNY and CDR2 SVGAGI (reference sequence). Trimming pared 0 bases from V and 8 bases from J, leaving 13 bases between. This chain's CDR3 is CASSYSSQLGGYTF. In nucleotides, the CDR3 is TGTGCCAGCAGTTACTCGAGTCAGCTAGGGGGCTACACCTTC.

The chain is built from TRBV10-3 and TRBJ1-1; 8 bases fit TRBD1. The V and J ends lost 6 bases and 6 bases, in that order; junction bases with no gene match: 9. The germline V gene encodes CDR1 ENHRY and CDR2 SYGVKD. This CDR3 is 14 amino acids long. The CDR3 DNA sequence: TGTGCCATCAGGACGACAGGGGACGTCGCTGAAGCTTTCTTT. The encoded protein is CAIRTTGDVAEAFF.

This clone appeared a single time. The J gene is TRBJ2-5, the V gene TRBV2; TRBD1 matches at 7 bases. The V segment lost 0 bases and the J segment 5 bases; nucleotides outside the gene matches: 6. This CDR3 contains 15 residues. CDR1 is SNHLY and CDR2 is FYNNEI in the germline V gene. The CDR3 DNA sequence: TGTGCCAGCAGTGAAGCGAGGGGGCGCGGGGAGACCCAGTACTTC. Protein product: CASSEARGRGETQYF. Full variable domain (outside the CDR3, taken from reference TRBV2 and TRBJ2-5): EPEVTQTPSHQVTQMGQEVILRCVPISNHLYFYWYRQILGQKVEFLVSFYNNEISEKSEIFDDQFSVERPDGSNFTLKIRSTKLEDSAMYFCASSEARGRGETQYFGPGTRLLVL.

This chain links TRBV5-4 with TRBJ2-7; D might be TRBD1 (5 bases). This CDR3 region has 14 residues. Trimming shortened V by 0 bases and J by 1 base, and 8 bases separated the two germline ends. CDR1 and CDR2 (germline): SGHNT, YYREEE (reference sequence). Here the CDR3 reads CASSLVAGSYEQYF. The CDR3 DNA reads TGTGCCAGCAGCTTGGTCGCAGGGTCCTACGAGCAGTACTTC.

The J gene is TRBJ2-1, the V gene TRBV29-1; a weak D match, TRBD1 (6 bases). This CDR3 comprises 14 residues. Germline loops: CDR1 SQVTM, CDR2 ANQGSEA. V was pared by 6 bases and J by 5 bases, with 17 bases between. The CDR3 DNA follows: TGCAGCGTCCCGAAGACCGGACAGAACAATGAGCAGTTCTTC. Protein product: CSVPKTGQNNEQFF.

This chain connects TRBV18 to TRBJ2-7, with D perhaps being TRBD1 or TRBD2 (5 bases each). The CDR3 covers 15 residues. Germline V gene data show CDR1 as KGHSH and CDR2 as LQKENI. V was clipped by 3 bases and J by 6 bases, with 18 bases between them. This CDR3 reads CASSPSGTETVEQYF. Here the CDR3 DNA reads TGTGCCAGCTCACCTTCCGGGACGGAGACGGTCGAGCAGTACTTC. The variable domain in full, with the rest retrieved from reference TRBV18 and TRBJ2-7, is NAGVMQNPRHLVRRRGQEARLRCSPMKGHSHVYWYRQLPEEGLKFMVYLQKENIIDESGMPKERFSAEFPKEGPSILRIQQVVRGDSAAYFCASSPSGTETVEQYFGPGTRLTVT.